Below, 14 T cell receptor beta chains from the same sample are listed, as sequenced in a study of spatial heterogeneity in lung cancer. Using its own MiXCR run on the 5' RACE reads, TCRdb lists one record per CDR3 protein. The data hold some 50,000 distinct CDR3 sequences, with 7.5% to 8% observed a single time. Documented time point: sample taken at primary tumor resection. The study sequenced unsorted whole RNA from tumor, nontumor lung or frozen PBMC. Sequenced material: PBMCs, taken at surgery. Source of these receptors: a female donor with early-stage non-small cell lung cancer.

This clonotype was found once. An end of the junction does not agree with germline; a read error may underlie this. The rearrangement joins TRBV20-1 to TRBJ2-7; D assignment may be TRBD1 or TRBD2 (5 bases each). The CDR3 consists of 14 residues. The germline V gene has CDR1 DFQATT and CDR2 SNEGSKA (reference sequence). CDR3 in amino acids: CSARGAYSSYEQYF. The CDR3 nucleotides read TGCAGTGCAAGAGGGGCCTATAGCTCCTACGAGCAGTACTTC.

This clonotype appeared many times. The chain is built from TRBV6-5 and TRBJ2-2; TRBD2 agrees at 11 bases. Trimming took 4 bases from V and 3 from J; bases not matched to a gene: 13. CDR3 length: 19 residues. CDR1 is MNHEY, CDR2 SVGAGI, per germline. This CDR3 reads CASSLGILAGGTYTGELFF. CDR3 nucleotides: TGTGCCAGCAGTTTGGGTATTCTAGCGGGGGGCACATACACCGGGGAGCTGTTTTTT.

This clonotype was detected a few times. The rearrangement uses TRBV19 and TRBJ2-1, with 9 bases that match TRBD2. The V gene end was trimmed by 4 bases and the J gene end by 12 bases; junction bases not matched to a gene: 10. The length of the CDR3 is 14 residues. The germline V gene has CDR1 LNHDA and CDR2 SQIVND (reference sequence). The chain's CDR3 is CASSSLAGTGGQFF. DNA of the CDR3: TGTGCCAGTAGTAGCCTAGCGGGGACGGGGGGGCAGTTCTTC.

This chain uses TRBV28 with TRBJ2-7; tentatively, D is TRBD1 or TRBD2 (5 bases each). Per germline, CDR1 MDHEN and CDR2 SYDVKM. Trimming cost V 9 bases and J 2 bases, with 17 bases left between them. The CDR3 is 14 residues long. The CDR3 reads CASFGDPGTYEQYF. The DNA of the CDR3 is TGTGCCAGTTTCGGGGACCCCGGTACCTACGAGCAGTACTTC.

This clonotype was seen more than once but under ten times. The chain joins TRBV20-1 to TRBJ2-3, with TRBD1 matching over 8 bases. Trimming removed 0 bases from V and 2 bases from J; junction bases left unmatched: 7. CDR3 size: 16 residues. The V gene's germline CDR1 is DFQATT and CDR2 SNEGSKA (reference sequence). The CDR3: CSARDLQGAVTDTQYF. CDR3 DNA sequence: TGCAGTGCTAGAGATTTGCAGGGGGCGGTCACAGATACGCAGTATTTT.

This clonotype has at least ten counts. Written as DNA, the CDR3 is TGTGCCAGCAGCCTATGGGGACAGGACTACAATGAGCAGTTCTTC. Its translation: CASSLWGQDYNEQFF. The genes are TRBV7-8 and TRBJ2-1, with 8 bases lining up with TRBD1. The ends lost 5 bases at V and 3 bases at J; junction bases unmatched: 6. CDR3 size: 15 residues. Germline lookup yields CDR1 SGHVS and CDR2 FQNEAQ.

This chain uses TRBV6-5 with TRBJ1-6; no definite D call. Germline loops: CDR1 MNHEY, CDR2 SVGAGI. This CDR3 comprises 16 residues. V was shortened by 5 bases and J by 6 bases, with 17 bases between the two germline ends. The CDR3 protein is CASSTLGPLPNSPLHF. The DNA for the CDR3 is TGTGCCAGCAGTACGTTAGGACCGCTACCTAATTCACCCCTCCACTTT.

In its sample, this clonotype is medium-sized (0.01 to 0.1%). The V call is TRBV10-3, the J call TRBJ1-1; 7 bases map to TRBD1. Losses at the gene ends were 7 bases for V and 2 bases for J; bases not matched to a gene: 7. The CDR3 contains 14 residues. Germline values: CDR1 ENHRY, CDR2 SYGVKD. CDR3 nucleotides: TGTGCCATCAACCGGGACAGTTTAAACACTGAAGCTTTCTTT. Translation gives CAINRDSLNTEAFF.

The V call is TRBV10-1, the J call TRBJ1-1; 8 bases map to TRBD1. From germline, CDR1 is WNHNN and CDR2 SYGVQD (reference sequence). The CDR3 runs 14 residues. The junction had 5 bases not matched to a gene; V was cut back by 4 bases and J by 4 bases. CDR3: CASSADRAATEAFF. CDR3 DNA: TGCGCCAGCAGTGCGGACAGGGCGGCCACTGAAGCTTTCTTT.

This clonotype was observed many times. The V and J genes are TRBV6-1 and TRBJ2-7; D ambiguous. Looked up from germline, CDR1 is MNHNS and CDR2 is SASEGT. The V and J ends lost 8 bases and 0 bases respectively, with 14 bases between them. The CDR3 contains 14 residues. The CDR3 reads CASGNPVSSYEQYF. CDR3 in DNA: TGTGCCAGCGGGAACCCTGTAAGCTCCTACGAGCAGTACTTC.

This sequence joins TRBV2 and TRBJ1-1; D ambiguous. Germline V lookup: CDR1 SNHLY, CDR2 FYNNEI. CDR3 length: 12 residues. Trimming pared 7 bases from V and 6 bases from J, leaving 12 bases between. The DNA of the CDR3 is TGTGCCAGCATTATCCGGGCCGCTGAAGCTTTCTTT. Residues: CASIIRAAEAFF.

At least ten counts were recorded for this clonotype. The chain employs TRBV20-1 and TRBJ1-2; 7 nucleotides match TRBD1. The ends lost 5 bases at V and 5 bases at J; junction bases unmatched: 8. The V gene's germline CDR1 is DFQATT and CDR2 SNEGSKA (reference sequence). The CDR3 is 13 amino acids. The CDR3 DNA follows: TGCAGTGCTGGTGGACAGGAGCCGTATGGCTACACCTTC. Its protein is CSAGGQEPYGYTF.

This clonotype was detected ten times or more. This sequence joins TRBV6-2 or TRBV6-3 and TRBJ2-7; the match to TRBD1 covers 9 bases. The CDR3 runs to 17 residues. Germline-derived CDR1 and CDR2 are MNHEY and SVGEGT. Losses at the gene ends were 0 bases for V and 6 bases for J; bases not matched to a gene: 12. As DNA, the CDR3 is TGTGCCAGCAGTTACTCGCCCGGGACAGGGCTGAGTGGCGAGCAGTACTTC. This codes for CASSYSPGTGLSGEQYF.

This clonotype was seen a few times. The chain uses TRBV12-3 or TRBV12-4 and TRBJ2-6; D remains unclear. Trimming shortened V by 11 bases and J by 0 bases, and 14 bases separated the two germline ends. The CDR3 has 15 amino acids. CDR3 bases: TGTGCCTGTACGGACGGCCTCTCTGGGGCCAACGTCCTGACTTTC. Translated: CACTDGLSGANVLTF.